The 25 T cell receptor beta chains given below trace back to one sample, sequenced in a study of identical twins. TCRdb itself ran the 5' RACE reads through MiXCR, one entry per CDR3 protein. Of hundreds of thousands of distinct CDR3 sequences listed, 10% to 15% were seen once; the top ten hold around 1.6%. These data were also filed under a second study, of yellow fever vaccine responses in identical twins.

Sequences were obtained from PBMCs. These TCRs come from a woman younger than 35 in good health.

This clonotype was seen only a few times. V and J are TRBV24-1 and TRBJ2-1, with D unclear. CDR1 and CDR2 (germline): KGHDR, SFDVKD. The CDR3 extends over 16 amino acids. With 0 bases removed from V and 0 bases from J, the gap between germline ends came to 8 bases. CDR3 residues: CATSDLRASSYNEQFF. As DNA, the CDR3 is TGTGCCACCAGTGATTTGCGAGCGAGCTCCTACAATGAGCAGTTCTTC.

The rearrangement links TRBV7-2 to TRBJ1-2; TRBD1 agrees at 7 bases. The length of the CDR3 is 15 residues. V was pared by 5 bases and J by 4 bases, with 10 bases of the junction left unmatched. Germline loops: CDR1 SGHTA, CDR2 FQGNSA. As DNA, the CDR3 is TGTGCCAGCAGCCCATGGGGAGGGGGCAGCTATGGCTACACCTTC. Translated: CASSPWGGGSYGYTF.

This clonotype was recorded a few times. This chain links TRBV14 with TRBJ2-5; D possibly corresponds to TRBD2 (6 bases). This CDR3 spans 18 amino acids. Germline CDR1 SGHDN, CDR2 FVKESK. V was cut by 3 bases and J by 1 base, with 21 bases left in between. The CDR3 loop reads CASSHPLGRTLPQETQYF. Written as DNA, the CDR3 is TGTGCCAGCAGCCACCCCCTAGGGAGGACTCTCCCCCAAGAGACCCAGTACTTC.

This clonotype has only a few counts. This chain's CDR3 is CASSGNYMEETQYF. CDR3 bases: TGTGCCAGCAGCGGCAATTACATGGAAGAGACCCAGTACTTC. This sequence joins TRBV9 and TRBJ2-5; D remains ambiguous. The CDR3 contains 14 residues. CDR1 SGDLS and CDR2 YYNGEE come from the germline V gene. Trimming cost V 3 bases and J 3 bases, with 12 bases left between them.

This clonotype has only a few counts. The CDR3 sequence is CASSLGGNIQYF. The CDR3 coding sequence is TGTGCCAGCAGTTTGGGAGGGAACATTCAGTACTTC. The rearrangement uses TRBV12-3 or TRBV12-4 and TRBJ2-4; the match to TRBD2 covers 7 bases. V dropped 3 bases and J dropped 7; count of bases not matched to a gene: 0. The CDR3 is made up of 12 amino acids.

The chain links TRBV7-8 to TRBJ2-3; 10 bases are a match to TRBD1. Germline CDR1 reads SGHVS; CDR2 reads FQNEAQ. The CDR3 is 13 amino acids. After removal of 8 bases from V and 14 bases from J, the junction contained 13 bases not matched to a gene. CDR3 region: CASFHTSRDRGYF. Here the CDR3 DNA reads TGTGCCAGCTTCCACACCTCCCGGGACAGGGGGTATTTT. The full variable domain, in which reference TRBV7-8 and TRBJ2-3 provide the parts outside the CDR3, is GAGVSQSPRYKVAKRGQDVALRCDPISGHVSLFWYQQALGQGPEFLTYFQNEAQLDKSGLPSDRFFAERPEGSVSTLKIQRTQQEDSAVYLCASFHTSRDRGYFGPGTRLTVL.

The V call is TRBV12-3 or TRBV12-4, the J call TRBJ2-1; D gene unclear. Trimming pared 7 bases from V and 7 bases from J, leaving 17 bases between. This CDR3 is built from 14 residues. In nucleotides, the CDR3 is TGTGCCAGCAAAAAGCGCGAGCAGGCGAATGAGCAGTTCTTC. Encoded protein: CASKKREQANEQFF.

The table lists this clonotype with a few counts. The gene calls are TRBV12-3 or TRBV12-4 and TRBJ2-3; TRBD1 is a possible D gene (6 bases). CDR3 size: 13 residues. Deletions cut 8 bases from V and 6 bases from J, with 15 bases between. The CDR3 here is CASEGVSGDTQYF. CDR3 DNA sequence: TGTGCCAGCGAGGGGGTGTCAGGGGATACGCAGTATTTT.

This clonotype was counted only a few times. The V and J genes are TRBV20-1 and TRBJ2-1; D is unclear. V was pared by 3 bases and J by 4 bases, with 13 bases between. The CDR3 totals 14 residues. Germline CDR1 and CDR2: DFQATT and SNEGSKA (reference sequence). DNA for the CDR3: TGCAGTGCTAGGATTTCGACTGGGTACAATGAGCAGTTCTTC. Protein product: CSARISTGYNEQFF.

The rearrangement links TRBV19 to TRBJ2-7; no clear D gene. The CDR3 consists of 15 residues. The V gene lost 6 bases and the J gene lost 0 bases, with 15 bases spanning the gap. The germline V gene encodes CDR1 LNHDA and CDR2 SQIVND (reference sequence). The CDR3 coding sequence is TGTGCCAGTAGGCCGACAAGTTTGAGCTCCTACGAGCAGTACTTC. Encoded protein: CASRPTSLSSYEQYF. The full variable domain, rest sourced from reference TRBV19 and TRBJ2-7, is DGGITQSPKYLFRKEGQNVTLSCEQNLNHDAMYWYRQDPGQGLRLIYYSQIVNDFQKGDIAEGYSVSREKKESFPLTVTSAQKNPTAFYLCASRPTSLSSYEQYFGPGTRLTVT.

The chain combines TRBV5-1 with TRBJ2-7; TRBD1 aligns across 10 bases. V dropped 2 bases and J dropped 5; count of bases not matched to a gene: 4. Germline V gene sequence: CDR1 SGHRS, CDR2 YFSETQ. The CDR3 has 14 residues. The CDR3 sequence: CASSFRDRGDEQYF. The CDR3 DNA sequence: TGCGCCAGCAGCTTCCGGGACAGGGGTGACGAGCAGTACTTC. Full variable domain (remainder filled in from reference TRBV5-1 and TRBJ2-7): KAGVTQTPRYLIKTRGQQVTLSCSPISGHRSVSWYQQTPGQGLQFLFEYFSETQRNKGNFPGRFSGRQFSNSRSEMNVSTLELGDSALYLCASSFRDRGDEQYFGPGTRLTVT.

This clonotype came up once. The chain uses TRBV18 and TRBJ2-3; D is undetermined. From germline, CDR1 is KGHSH and CDR2 LQKENI. V was pared by 2 bases and J by 2 bases, with 11 bases between. The CDR3 has 15 amino acids. This CDR3 reads CASSPVGDYTDTQYF. CDR3 DNA: TGTGCCAGCTCACCAGTGGGTGATTACACAGATACGCAGTATTTT.

This clonotype was counted only a few times. The gene calls are TRBV10-3 and TRBJ1-5; D call uncertain. This CDR3 is 13 amino acids long. Trimming pared 4 bases from V and 6 bases from J, leaving 10 bases between. The germline gives CDR1 ENHRY, CDR2 SYGVKD. The CDR3 spells CAISGGNGQPQHF. The DNA of the CDR3 is TGTGCCATCAGTGGGGGAAACGGTCAGCCCCAGCATTTT.

This clonotype was counted many times. V is TRBV5-1 and J is TRBJ2-5; possible D gene TRBD1, 6 bases. With 4 bases removed from V and 0 bases from J, the gap between germline ends came to 10 bases. This CDR3 spans 14 amino acids. Germline CDR1 reads SGHRS; CDR2 reads YFSETQ. The CDR3 region is CASSPTGYQETQYF. The DNA for the CDR3 is TGCGCCAGCAGCCCTACAGGGTACCAAGAGACCCAGTACTTC.

This chain uses TRBV12-3 or TRBV12-4 with TRBJ2-7, with TRBD2 identical over 11 bases. Trimming took 2 bases from V and 13 from J; bases not matched to a gene: 16. The CDR3 extends over 16 amino acids. The CDR3 loop reads CASSLLAASGRSPPYF. In nucleotides, the CDR3 is TGTGCCAGCAGTTTACTCGCGGCTAGCGGGAGGTCCCCCCCTTACTTC.

This clonotype was counted between two and nine times. This chain links TRBV20-1 with TRBJ2-2, with D possibly TRBD2 on 7 matching bases. CDR3 length: 15 amino acids. The V end was cut by 1 base, the J end by 4 bases, with 13 bases between. Looked up from germline, CDR1 is DFQATT and CDR2 is SNEGSKA (reference sequence). The CDR3 bases are TGCAGTGCTAGAGTTGCGGGGGCGGGCACCGGGGAGCTGTTTTTT. This sequence encodes CSARVAGAGTGELFF.

This clonotype was seen many times. The CDR3 loop reads CATSTGERSMIQHQPQHF. Here the CDR3 DNA reads TGTGCCACCAGCACCGGAGAAAGGTCCATGATTCAGCATCAGCCCCAGCATTTT. The gene calls are TRBV15 and TRBJ1-5, with unresolved D. Per the germline V gene, CDR1 is LNHNV and CDR2 is YYDKDF (reference sequence). CDR3 length: 18 amino acids. V was cut by 4 bases and J by 5 bases, with 24 bases left in between.

The genes are TRBV24-1 and TRBJ2-1; TRBD2 matches at 9 bases. The germline V gene has CDR1 KGHDR and CDR2 SFDVKD. The CDR3 sequence is 19 residues long. V was pared by 1 base and J by 0 bases, with 9 bases of the junction left unmatched. CDR3 loop: CATSDFGTSGLSSYNEQFF. For the CDR3, the DNA is TGTGCCACCAGTGATTTTGGTACTAGCGGGTTAAGCTCCTACAATGAGCAGTTCTTC.

The V gene is TRBV7-6, the J gene TRBJ2-2, with 9 bases matching TRBD1. Germline CDR1 is SGHVS and CDR2 is FNYEAQ. V dropped 5 bases and J dropped 7; count of bases not matched to a gene: 5. CDR3 length equals 14 residues. DNA of the CDR3: TGTGCCAGCAGCCGAGACAGGGGGATCGGGGAGCTGTTTTTT. Amino acids: CASSRDRGIGELFF.

This chain links TRBV2 with TRBJ2-1, with 9 bases lining up with TRBD2. Germline V gene sequence: CDR1 SNHLY, CDR2 FYNNEI. The CDR3 runs 13 residues. The V and J ends lost 10 bases and 3 bases, in that order; junction bases with no gene match: 4. The CDR3 region is CATSGVIYNEQFF. CDR3 DNA: TGTGCCACTAGCGGGGTGATCTACAATGAGCAGTTCTTC.

This clonotype was picked up many times. V gene TRBV12-3 or TRBV12-4 combines with J gene TRBJ1-1; TRBD1 agrees at 9 bases. This CDR3 contains 14 residues. Trimming removed 7 bases from V and 4 bases from J; junction bases left unmatched: 7. The CDR3 DNA reads as TGTGCCAGCACCGAGACAGGGGGTGCCACTGAAGCTTTCTTT. Translating gives CASTETGGATEAFF.

Comment on this clonotype: Being one base from a much bigger clone, this may be a read error. The chain has TRBV7-9 and TRBJ2-5, with a possible D match to TRBD1 (5 bases). Germline V gene data show CDR1 as SEHNR and CDR2 as FQNEAQ (reference sequence). V was trimmed by 1 base and J by 3 bases, leaving 9 bases between them. This CDR3 contains 14 residues. CDR3 in DNA: TGTGCCAGCAGCTTAGGGACAAGGGAAGAGACCCAGTACTTC. Translated: CASSLGTREETQYF.

This chain connects TRBV7-6 to TRBJ2-7, with 10 bases lining up with TRBD2. The germline V gene has CDR1 SGHVS and CDR2 FNYEAQ. The J segment lost 5 bases and the V segment lost 5 bases, leaving 6 bases of the junction unmatched. This CDR3 comprises 14 residues. CDR3 sequence: CASSQGLARHEQYV. CDR3 in DNA: TGTGCCAGCAGCCAGGGACTAGCGAGGCACGAGCAGTACGTC.

The chain recombines TRBV11-2 with TRBJ2-3; 10 bases match TRBD2. This CDR3 contains 17 residues. Germline V lookup: CDR1 SGHAT, CDR2 FQNNGV. With 6 bases clipped from V and 1 base from J, the junction kept 10 bases outside the gene matches. The CDR3 loop is CASSPSLLAGRTDTQYF. The CDR3 region has the DNA TGTGCCAGCAGTCCCAGTTTACTAGCGGGGCGCACAGATACGCAGTATTTT.

This clonotype showed up many times. The rearrangement uses TRBV6-5 and TRBJ1-1; possibly TRBD1 for D (5 bases). The CDR3 is made up of 12 amino acids. Looked up from germline, CDR1 is MNHEY and CDR2 is SVGAGI. Trimming cost V 2 bases and J 5 bases, with 6 bases left between them. The CDR3 DNA reads as TGTGCCAGCAGTTACGGGACGACTGAAGCTTTCTTT. Protein: CASSYGTTEAFF.